Shown below are 17 T cell receptor beta chains from a single sample sequenced in a study of patients and donors after allogeneic stem cell transplantation. One entry per CDR3 protein, called by TCRdb with MiXCR from the RT-PCR reads. The repertoire holds fewer than 30,000 distinct CDR3 sequences, over 7% seen once, with almost 50% in the top ten. The specimen was blood, either unsorted or a sorted T cell fraction (not recorded which). The receptors shown here come from a human donor who was either an allogeneic HSCT recipient or a stem cell or donor lymphocyte infusion donor (not recorded which). It is not recorded whose cells these are; they may come from a transplant donor.

This clonotype was seen ten or more times. The chain joins TRBV7-9 to TRBJ2-1; TRBD2 matches 14 bases. CDR3 length: 15 residues. The V and J ends lost 6 bases and 8 bases, in that order; junction bases with no gene match: 6. Per the germline V gene, CDR1 is SEHNR and CDR2 is FQNEAQ (reference sequence). CDR3 residues: CASRGTSGSVDEQFF. The CDR3 bases are TGTGCCAGCAGAGGGACTAGCGGGAGTGTCGATGAGCAGTTCTTC.

This clonotype was seen ten or more times. The CDR3 DNA follows: TGTGCCAGCAGCTTATTCGCGGATCAGCCCCAGCATTTT. Translated: CASSLFADQPQHF. The chain recombines TRBV7-9 with TRBJ1-5; D remains unclear. This CDR3 is built from 13 residues. Trimming left V 2 bases short and J 5 bases short, with 7 bases between. CDR1 is SEHNR, CDR2 FQNEAQ, per germline (reference sequence).

This clonotype has just a few counts. This chain connects TRBV21-1 to TRBJ2-1; the table's TRBD1 call for D was not verified on the DNA. TRBV21-1 constitutes a pseudogene. The CDR3 has 16 amino acids. The CDR3 protein is CASSILPYRGGNEQFF. CDR3 sequence (DNA): TGTGCCAGCAGCATTTTACCATACAGGGGGGGCAATGAGCAGTTCTTC.

This clonotype was found a few times. The rearrangement links TRBV4-1 to TRBJ2-7, with D tentatively TRBD1 or TRBD2 (6 bases each). The CDR3 extends over 16 amino acids. The V end was cut by 6 bases, the J end by 5 bases, with 23 bases between. Germline loops: CDR1 MGHRA, CDR2 YSYEKL. In DNA form, the CDR3 reads TGCGCCAGCAGGGACGGAGGGGGAGCCGGGAAGAACGAGCAGTACTTC. Translating it yields CASRDGGGAGKNEQYF.

V is TRBV20-1 and J is TRBJ1-5; TRBD1 agrees at 8 bases. The CDR3 extends over 15 amino acids. Unmatched junction bases numbered 11, after V lost 3 bases and J lost 7 bases. Germline V gene lookup returns CDR1 DFQATT and CDR2 SNEGSKA (reference sequence). The CDR3 nucleotides are TGCAGTGCTAGCCCCGGACAGGGCCCTAAGCAGCCCCAGCATTTT. It encodes CSASPGQGPKQPQHF.

The table lists this clonotype with many counts. The chain couples TRBV7-9 to TRBJ2-3; D is undetermined. CDR1 SEHNR and CDR2 FQNEAQ come from the germline V gene (reference sequence). The CDR3 is 14 amino acids. V lost 2 bases, J lost 3 bases, and 9 bases lay in between. CDR3 region: CASSLTAETDTQYF. CDR3 DNA: TGTGCCAGCAGCTTAACCGCAGAGACAGATACGCAGTATTTT.

The CDR3 region has the DNA TGCAGCGTTGACGAGGGGGCGGAGACCCAGTACTTC. It specifies CSVDEGAETQYF. V is TRBV29-1 and J is TRBJ2-5; TRBD1 matches at 7 bases. There are 12 residues in the CDR3. Germline CDR1 reads SQVTM; CDR2 reads ANQGSEA. The J segment lost 5 bases and the V segment lost 3 bases, leaving 3 bases of the junction unmatched.

The chain links TRBV6-5 to TRBJ2-5; possible D gene TRBD1, 5 bases. This CDR3 is built from 14 residues. V lost 4 bases and J lost 0, with 9 bases in between. Germline values: CDR1 MNHEY, CDR2 SVGAGI. This CDR3 is CASSLTAYQETQYF. The CDR3 nucleotides read TGTGCCAGCAGTTTGACAGCGTACCAAGAGACCCAGTACTTC.

This clonotype was seen repeatedly, ten times or more. V usage is TRBV28 and J usage is TRBJ2-5, with D unclear. Germline CDR1 MDHEN, CDR2 SYDVKM. V shed 5 bases and J shed 2 bases, with 6 bases lying between them. The CDR3 consists of 12 residues. The chain's CDR3 is CASSGVQETQYF. The CDR3 nucleotides are TGTGCCAGCAGTGGGGTTCAAGAGACCCAGTACTTC.

Ten or more counts support this clonotype. The rearrangement joins TRBV19 to TRBJ2-3; 8 bases agree with TRBD2. Germline V CDR1 and CDR2: LNHDA, SQIVND (reference sequence). V dropped 5 bases and J dropped 4; count of bases not matched to a gene: 11. The CDR3 is made up of 16 amino acids. CDR3 DNA sequence: TGTGCCAGTAGTCTCGGGACTAGAGGATTTCCAGATACGCAGTATTTT. This sequence encodes CASSLGTRGFPDTQYF.

This clonotype has at least ten counts. An end of the junction differs from the germline gene, which may be a read error. This chain joins TRBV10-2 and TRBJ2-5, with D unresolved. Germline V CDR1 and CDR2: WSHSY, SAAADI. There are 15 residues in the CDR3. CDR3 loop: CASRELRNPGETQYF. The CDR3 nucleotides read TGCGCCAGCAGAGAGTTAAGGAATCCCGGAGAGACCCAGTACTTC.

This clonotype was seen at least ten times. V usage is TRBV6-1 and J usage is TRBJ2-7; D could derive from TRBD1 or TRBD2 (5 bases each). The V end was cut by 3 bases, the J end by 9 bases, with 18 bases between. The germline gives CDR1 MNHNS, CDR2 SASEGT. This CDR3 spans 14 amino acids. DNA for the CDR3: TGTGCCAGCAGTGATCCGGGACGGATCCCCAGGCAGTACTTC. It specifies CASSDPGRIPRQYF.

V and J are TRBV7-6 and TRBJ2-3; 10 bases are shared with TRBD2. CDR1 SGHVS and CDR2 FNYEAQ come from the germline V gene. The CDR3 consists of 16 residues. J lost 6 bases, V lost 5 bases, and 11 bases had no gene match. CDR3 nucleotide sequence: TGTGCCAGCAGCCTTTTCGCTAGCGGGAGCAGGGATACGCAGTATTTT. Translated: CASSLFASGSRDTQYF.

This clonotype occurred many times. The rearrangement joins TRBV6-1 to TRBJ2-2; 9 positions match TRBD2. Germline values: CDR1 MNHNS, CDR2 SASEGT. After removal of 5 bases from V and 0 bases from J, the junction contained 10 bases not matched to a gene. There are 18 residues in the CDR3. The CDR3 here is CASSLAGLALANTGELFF. The DNA for the CDR3 is TGTGCCAGCAGTCTCGCCGGACTAGCGCTAGCGAACACCGGGGAGCTGTTTTTT.

This clonotype was seen ten or more times. The CDR3 is CASSLASGRYEQYF. In DNA form, the CDR3 reads TGTGCCAGCAGCTTAGCGAGCGGGAGATACGAGCAGTACTTC. The rearrangement uses TRBV7-8 and TRBJ2-7; TRBD2 matches at 8 bases. The ends lost 0 bases at V and 4 bases at J; junction bases unmatched: 2. Germline lookup yields CDR1 SGHVS and CDR2 FQNEAQ. The CDR3 runs to 14 residues.

This clonotype was detected many times. The genes are TRBV29-1 and TRBJ1-2, with unresolved D. Trimming took 3 bases from V and 2 from J, leaving 19 bases between them. This CDR3 spans 16 amino acids. From germline, CDR1 is SQVTM and CDR2 ANQGSEA. The CDR3, as DNA: TGCAGCGTTGAGGCCAGGAGCTTGAATGGGAACTATGGCTACACCTTC. This sequence encodes CSVEARSLNGNYGYTF.

Ten or more counts support this clonotype. The chain joins TRBV19 to TRBJ2-3, with TRBD1 matching 8 bases. This CDR3 is built from 15 residues. In germline, CDR1 is LNHDA, CDR2 SQIVND (reference sequence). Losses at the gene ends were 7 bases for V and 6 bases for J; bases not matched to a gene: 12. The CDR3 bases are TGTGCCAGTACCGAGGGGCAGGGGGCCTTTGATACGCAGTATTTT. It encodes CASTEGQGAFDTQYF.